This T cell receptor (beta chain) was captured in a study of cytomegalovirus exposure and HLA in healthy donors. For this clone: The target antigen is unknown.

From germline, CDR1 is LGHNA and CDR2 YSLEER. This CDR3 is 14 amino acids long. Trimming cost V 4 bases and J 7 bases; bases outside gene matches: 6. The PCR used 60 Vbeta and 13 Jbeta primers. This table comes from immunoSEQ multiplex PCR, and its TCRdb copy is limited to in-frame clones, with some not included. The repertoire has about 86,000 clones, more than 70% of them found once; the top ten carry roughly 2.6%. Findings and caveats of the study: In presence/absence analyses, roughly uniform sequencing depth across donors was assumed. A missense DCLRE1C variant was associated with V- and J-gene trimming of TCR beta chains in a later analysis, and an independent cohort replicated the association.

These donors, healthy bone marrow donors, were studied. This chain connects TRBV4-3 to TRBJ1-5, with TRBD1 matching 8 bases. The source of this sequence is a male donor in good health and CMV-seropositive. The sequenced sample consisted of PBMCs. CDR3 in DNA: TGCGCCAGCAGCCTGGGACAGGAGAGCCAGCCCCAGCATTTT. It encodes CASSLGQESQPQHF.